This T cell receptor beta chain was identified during a study of blood T cell repertoires in COVID-19. About the study: Acute-phase and convalescent COVID-19 samples originated in the United States, Italy and Spain. PBMCs, B-cell-depleted T cells, or T cells provided the cDNA or gDNA that made up the material.

This clone was picked up one time. V was cut by 1 base and J by 0 bases, with 8 bases left in between. Germline CDR1 reads SGHRS; CDR2 reads YFSETQ. CDR3 length: 15 residues. Profiling relied on immunoSEQ multiplex PCR, and the TCRdb table lists in-frame clones only, not all of them. Here the sample spans fewer than 150,000 clones, roughly nine tenths being singletons. This clonotype was obtained from a man aged 65-85 years who had recovered from COVID-19. The source material was peripheral blood. This chain links TRBV5-1 with TRBJ1-5; perhaps TRBD1 as D (5 bases). The CDR3 DNA follows: TGCGCCAGCAGCTTGCTGGGGGGTAGCAATCAGCCCCAGCATTTT. Translation: CASSLLGGSNQPQHF.